This TCR beta chain was captured in a study of T cell responses to AZD1222 COVID-19 vaccine. Study-wide points: The span of vaccine-associated CD4 TCRs extended across spike, with dominance at 160-218 and 743-854. Repertoires were collected only later (after the peak T cell response had occurred). White British ancestry dominated among donors, who included more females, and clonal diversity was possibly underestimated. Just five to seven people given AZD1222 tested seropositive at baseline.

In the case of this clone: The antigen is undetermined.

The CDR3 is made up of 18 amino acids. Trimming removed 6 bases from V and 0 bases from J, with 21 bases in between. The germline V gene has CDR1 MDHEN and CDR2 SYDVKM. Sequencing was performed with immunoSEQ multiplex PCR; in TCRdb, only in-frame clones are kept and a portion is missing. The profile shows fewer than 110,000 clones, around 91% of them singletons. The sequence came from an adult in good health. Sequencing was performed on peripheral blood, taken on day 0 of AZD1222 vaccination. J is TRBJ1-3 and V is TRBV28, with D possibly being TRBD1 (5 bases). This CDR3 reads CASSMGPFSLSSGNTIYF. The CDR3 DNA reads TGTGCCAGCAGCATGGGACCCTTTTCCCTGAGCTCTGGAAACACCATATATTTT.